These 8 T cell receptor beta chains came from one sample sequenced in a study of blood T cell repertoires in COVID-19. Clones were read by immunoSEQ multiplex PCR, and TCRdb kept only the in-frame ones, dropping some. The repertoire holds 100,000 to 130,000 clones, over 75% seen once, with roughly 2.3% in the top ten. The material sequenced was peripheral blood. These receptors originate from a human donor in a cohort sampled during active COVID-19.

The chain combines TRBV5-1 with TRBJ2-7, with 9 bases matching TRBD1. With 4 bases clipped from V and 3 bases from J, the junction kept 14 bases outside the gene matches. This CDR3 contains 17 residues. The V gene's germline CDR1 is SGHRS and CDR2 YFSETQ. The CDR3 DNA follows: TGCGCCAGCAGCCCCCTATACGGACAGGGGAAGGGCTACGAGCAGTACTTC. Translating gives CASSPLYGQGKGYEQYF.

The chain links TRBV19 to TRBJ2-7; D remains ambiguous. Per germline, CDR1 LNHDA and CDR2 SQIVND (reference sequence). V was clipped by 3 bases and J by 2 bases, with 14 bases between them. CDR3 length: 15 residues. CDR3 loop: CASSMFGSSAYEQYF. CDR3 DNA sequence: TGTGCCAGTAGTATGTTTGGAAGCAGCGCCTACGAGCAGTACTTC.

V usage is TRBV6-4 and J usage is TRBJ1-6; a weak D match, TRBD1 (6 bases). Germline values: CDR1 MRHNA, CDR2 SNTAGT. The CDR3 is made up of 15 amino acids. V gave up 4 bases and J gave up 6 bases, with 13 bases separating them. The CDR3 sequence is CASSAGGSGNSPLHF. In nucleotides, the CDR3 is TGTGCCAGCAGTGCGGGGGGCAGCGGTAATTCACCCCTCCACTTT.

This chain uses TRBV30 with TRBJ2-7, with a possible D match to TRBD1 (6 bases). The ends were cut back, 5 bases at V and 7 bases at J, with 12 bases in the middle. The CDR3 is made up of 11 amino acids. Germline assignment: CDR1 GTSNPN and CDR2 SVGIG (reference sequence). CDR3 protein: CAWGRGGEQYF. CDR3 DNA sequence: TGTGCCTGGGGCAGGGGTGGGGAGCAGTACTTC.

The chain uses TRBV2 and TRBJ2-7, with a weak D call TRBD1 (6 bases). The CDR3 runs 13 residues. Trimming took 8 bases from V and 1 from J, leaving 12 bases between them. The germline CDR1 and CDR2 sequences are SNHLY and FYNNEI. The CDR3: CASGDRKSYEQYF. Written as DNA, the CDR3 is TGTGCCAGCGGCGACAGGAAGTCCTACGAGCAGTACTTC. The whole variable domain, remainder taken from reference TRBV2 and TRBJ2-7, is EPEVTQTPSHQVTQMGQEVILRCVPISNHLYFYWYRQILGQKVEFLVSFYNNEISEKSEIFDDQFSVERPDGSNFTLKIRSTKLEDSAMYFCASGDRKSYEQYFGPGTRLTVT.

CDR3 region: CASSQSAPEAYMNTEAFF. The CDR3 DNA follows: TGCGCCAGCAGTCAATCAGCCCCCGAGGCCTACATGAACACTGAAGCTTTCTTT. The chain joins TRBV23-1 to TRBJ1-1; D not certain. TRBV23-1 has ORF status, its function being uncertain. The CDR3 contains 18 residues. The V and J ends lost 0 bases and 0 bases respectively, with 17 bases between them.

This rearrangement joins TRBV2 to TRBJ2-5, with 7 bases identical to TRBD1. The trim removed 6 bases at V and 2 bases at J, leaving 9 bases unmatched. Per the germline V gene, CDR1 is SNHLY and CDR2 is FYNNEI. The CDR3 is made up of 15 amino acids. Written as DNA, the CDR3 is TGTGCCAGCAGAGAAAACACGGGACAGCAAGAGACCCAGTACTTC. Protein: CASRENTGQQETQYF.

The V gene is TRBV2, the J gene TRBJ1-6; possible D gene TRBD1, 6 bases. This CDR3 is 15 amino acids long. Germline-derived CDR1 and CDR2 are SNHLY and FYNNEI. V was cut by 7 bases and J by 6 bases, with 16 bases left in between. The CDR3 coding sequence is TGTGCCAGCACCCTAGGGGGGGGGTTTAATTCACCCCTCCACTTT. It codes for CASTLGGGFNSPLHF.